Below are 15 T cell receptor beta chains sequenced from a single sample in a study of blood T cell repertoires in COVID-19. This table comes from immunoSEQ multiplex PCR, and its TCRdb copy is limited to in-frame clones, with some not included. Altogether around 90,000 clones are present, about nine tenths being singletons, with the ten largest covering around 14%. The sample comprised peripheral blood. The source is a male donor with acute or convalescent COVID-19.

The J gene is TRBJ2-7, the V gene TRBV27, with 11 bases lining up with TRBD1. Per germline, CDR1 MNHEY and CDR2 SMNVEV (reference sequence). CDR3 length: 15 residues. V trimming: 5 bases; J trimming: 2 bases; junction bases outside the gene matches: 5. CDR3 DNA: TGTGCCAGCAGTAGGGAGGGACAGGGGGCCTACGAGCAGTACTTC. This codes for CASSREGQGAYEQYF.

The rearrangement uses TRBV18 and TRBJ2-4; D is possibly TRBD1 (5 bases). The CDR3 sequence is 14 residues long. V was cut by 1 base and J by 3 bases, with 7 bases left in between. CDR1 is KGHSH and CDR2 is LQKENI in the germline V gene. The CDR3 DNA reads TGTGCCAGCTCACCACGACAGAACAAAAACATTCAGTACTTC. As protein: CASSPRQNKNIQYF.

V gene TRBV10-3 combines with J gene TRBJ2-1, with D possibly being TRBD1 (5 bases). V was clipped by 6 bases and J by 6 bases, with 12 bases between them. There are 13 residues in the CDR3. Germline V gene lookup returns CDR1 ENHRY and CDR2 SYGVKD. CDR3 DNA sequence: TGTGCCATCAGGCAGGGCGCATCCAATGAGCAGTTCTTC. Translation gives CAIRQGASNEQFF.

This clone showed up just a few times. The V call is TRBV7-6, the J call TRBJ1-5; D gene unclear. The CDR3 covers 15 residues. CDR1 SGHVS and CDR2 FNYEAQ come from the germline V gene. Trimming cost V 5 bases and J 2 bases, with 13 bases left between them. The CDR3 reads CASSPSVQGNQPQHF. DNA of the CDR3: TGTGCCAGCAGCCCCAGTGTCCAGGGCAATCAGCCCCAGCATTTT.

The V call is TRBV10-3, the J call TRBJ1-1; 9 bases match TRBD1. Losses at the gene ends were 2 bases for V and 1 base for J; bases not matched to a gene: 2. The CDR3 is 15 residues long. Germline assignment: CDR1 ENHRY and CDR2 SYGVKD. CDR3 protein: CAISEEDRGNTEAFF. Here the CDR3 DNA reads TGTGCCATCAGTGAGGAGGACAGGGGGAACACTGAAGCTTTCTTT.

The table lists this clone with a count of one. This chain links TRBV30 with TRBJ1-3; TRBD1 might be the D (6 bases). The germline CDR1 and CDR2 sequences are GTSNPN and SVGIG (reference sequence). The ends were cut back, 8 bases at V and 0 bases at J, with 14 bases in the middle. The CDR3 runs to 14 residues. The CDR3 DNA follows: TGTGCCACGGACAGAACAAACTCTGGAAACACCATATATTTT. Protein product: CATDRTNSGNTIYF. The full variable domain, rest sourced from reference TRBV30 and TRBJ1-3, is SQTIHQWPATLVQPVGSPLSLECTVEGTSNPNLYWYRQAAGRGLQLLFYSVGIGQISSEVPQNLSASRPQDRQFILSSKKLLLSDSGFYLCATDRTNSGNTIYFGEGSWLTVV.

The chain recombines TRBV29-1 with TRBJ1-3; possibly TRBD1 for D (6 bases). CDR1 is SQVTM and CDR2 is ANQGSEA in the germline V gene. The V end lost 7 bases, the J end lost 0 bases, and 22 bases lay between the germline ends. The CDR3 loop spans 17 amino acids. CDR3 bases: TGCAGCGCAGTTGGACAGCTCGATAGAGTCTCTGGAAACACCATATATTTT. It yields the protein CSAVGQLDRVSGNTIYF.

This chain links TRBV5-8 with TRBJ1-5; TRBD1 is a possible D gene (6 bases). V was pared by 5 bases and J by 1 base, with 13 bases between. The CDR3 extends over 15 amino acids. Per the germline V gene, CDR1 is SGHTS and CDR2 is YDEGEE. CDR3 loop: CASSPGDRSNQPQHF. DNA of the CDR3: TGTGCCAGCAGTCCAGGGGATCGGAGCAATCAGCCCCAGCATTTT.

The V gene is TRBV4-1, the J gene TRBJ1-4, with 7 bases matching TRBD1. Germline assignment: CDR1 MGHRA and CDR2 YSYEKL. Losses at the gene ends were 2 bases for V and 3 bases for J; bases not matched to a gene: 3. The CDR3 is 15 amino acids. CDR3 DNA: TGCGCCAGCAGCCAACCGGGACAGTCTAATGAAAAACTGTTTTTT. Encoded protein: CASSQPGQSNEKLFF.

The chain joins TRBV30 to TRBJ2-7, with D perhaps TRBD1 (6 bases). CDR1 GTSNPN and CDR2 SVGIG come from the germline V gene (reference sequence). Trimming removed 3 bases at V and 6 bases at J, with 15 bases between. The CDR3 spans 13 residues. CDR3 loop: CAWRPTGQGEQYF. The CDR3 DNA follows: TGTGCCTGGAGGCCAACAGGGCAAGGCGAGCAGTACTTC.

V is TRBV19 and J is TRBJ1-1, with a weak D call TRBD1 (5 bases). CDR1 LNHDA and CDR2 SQIVND come from the germline V gene (reference sequence). Trimming stripped 0 bases from V and 5 bases from J, with 10 bases between. CDR3 length: 14 amino acids. The chain's CDR3 is CASSIEAGRTEAFF. Written as DNA, the CDR3 is TGTGCCAGTAGTATAGAGGCAGGGCGGACTGAAGCTTTCTTT.

This clone was seen a handful of times. This rearrangement joins TRBV6-2 or TRBV6-3 to TRBJ1-5; 9 bases match TRBD1. The V segment lost 4 bases and the J segment 1 base; nucleotides outside the gene matches: 11. Germline CDR1 MNHEY, CDR2 SVGEGT. CDR3 length equals 18 residues. The CDR3: CASSFVNDRGLSNQPQHF. CDR3 sequence (DNA): TGTGCCAGCAGTTTCGTTAATGACAGGGGGTTAAGCAATCAGCCCCAGCATTTT.

J is TRBJ2-5 and V is TRBV30, with TRBD2 as a possible D gene (6 bases). Trimming left V 4 bases short and J 4 bases short, with 10 bases between. Germline-derived CDR1 and CDR2 are GTSNPN and SVGIG (reference sequence). The CDR3 totals 12 residues. The CDR3 bases are TGTGCCTGGACCGGGGGAGGAGAGACCCAGTACTTC. This sequence encodes CAWTGGGETQYF.

The chain combines TRBV19 with TRBJ1-2; TRBD1 matches 8 bases. This CDR3 spans 14 amino acids. The junction had 8 bases not matched to a gene; V was cut back by 7 bases and J by 4 bases. CDR1 is LNHDA, CDR2 SQIVND, per germline (reference sequence). The CDR3 DNA reads as TGTGCCAGTACTCGGGACAGGACGAGCTATGGCTACACCTTC. Encoded protein: CASTRDRTSYGYTF.

On this clone: The junction departs from the called germline gene at one end, perhaps through a read error. This chain links TRBV6-5 with TRBJ1-2; D remains unclear. Germline V lookup: CDR1 MNHEY, CDR2 SVGAGI. There are 14 residues in the CDR3. The CDR3 region has the DNA TGTGCCAGCAGTGACTCGGACCTTTCGGGGGGCTACACCTTC. It codes for CASSDSDLSGGYTF.